This T cell receptor (beta chain) was observed in a study of Graves' ophthalmopathy and Graves' hyperthyroidism. Findings and limits, study-wide: Blood also contained most of the expanded thyroid clonotypes above 0.001 frequency.

Amplified material comprised TCR beta CDR3 regions derived from RNA transcripts. After a first-round RT-PCR with HTBI primers, a second-round multiplex PCR was run. TCRdb reprocessed the multiplex PCR reads via MiXCR and lists one record per CDR3 protein. The sample carries 200,000 to 250,000 distinct CDR3 sequences, roughly 21% recorded once. Of note for this clonotype: Its antigen is as yet unknown.

Clinicians diagnosed using symptoms, serum thyroxine, TRAb, thyroid ultrasound and orbital computed tomography. The PBMCs were taken from around 10 ml of fresh peripheral blood. In germline, CDR1 is MNHEY, CDR2 SVGEGT. The germline V and J ends were trimmed by 6 bases and 4 bases, with 18 bases remaining between them. The CDR3 contains 15 residues. The receptor was isolated from a woman aged 45 to 65 with Graves' ophthalmopathy. Input material: peripheral blood. The chain has TRBV6-2 or TRBV6-3 and TRBJ1-1; possible D gene TRBD1, 6 bases. CDR3: CASSRDTEGFTEAFF. CDR3 nucleotide sequence: TGTGCCAGCAGCAGGGACACGGAGGGATTCACTGAAGCTTTCTTT.